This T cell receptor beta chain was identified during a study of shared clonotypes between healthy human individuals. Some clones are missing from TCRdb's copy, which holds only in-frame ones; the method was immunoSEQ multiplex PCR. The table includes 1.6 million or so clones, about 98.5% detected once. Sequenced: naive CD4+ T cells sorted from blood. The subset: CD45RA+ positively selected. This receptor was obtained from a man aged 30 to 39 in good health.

CDR3 residues: CASSQDRTSYNEQFF. DNA for the CDR3: TGCGCCAGCAGCCAAGATAGGACTAGTTACAATGAGCAGTTCTTC. The chain combines TRBV4-3 with TRBJ2-1; 7 bases are a match to TRBD2. The CDR3 consists of 15 residues. V was clipped by 0 bases and J by 4 bases; unmatched bases: 3. CDR1 LGHNA and CDR2 YSLEER come from the germline V gene.